The clone carrying this T cell receptor beta chain was detected a few times. Antigen unknown. The authors ran a second PCR of 7 to 11 cycles using a sample-barcoded 5' primer and a J-beta primer mix. MiXCR, applied by TCRdb to the 5' RACE reads, yields one record per CDR3 protein. The sample carries about 1.4 million distinct CDR3 sequences, approximately 63% recorded once. These data belong to a study of blood T cells in healthy people across ages. General study results and limits: Strongly correlated with naive T cell percentage was TCR beta diversity.

Sequencing was carried out using blood. The clonotype comes from a man between 18 and 29 years old in good health.

The CDR3 here is CSVVVGYQETQYF. In nucleotides, the CDR3 is TGCAGCGTTGTGGTGGGGTACCAAGAGACCCAGTACTTC. The rearrangement uses TRBV29-1 and TRBJ2-5; D call uncertain. CDR1 SQVTM and CDR2 ANQGSEA come from the germline V gene. The CDR3 covers 13 residues. Trimming shortened V by 4 bases and J by 0 bases, and 9 bases separated the two germline ends.